These T cell receptor beta chains were read from a single sample in a study of cytomegalovirus exposure and HLA in healthy donors. Data came from immunoSEQ multiplex PCR; TCRdb stores just in-frame clones and leaves some out. Among more than 150,000 clones, around 80% were seen once, and the ten largest hold approximately 2%. The sample was PBMCs. The receptors derive from a woman under 40 in good health and CMV-seronegative. Both conserved end residues are part of each CDR3. The order of the fields is V gene, D gene, J gene, clone size, CDR3 protein, CDR3 DNA. The D gene is left open where the match is weak. Clone sizes are given selectively: once, few, many, or a class where the clone is expanded.

TRBV30	TRBD1	TRBJ2-5	-	CAWTRQGAAETQYF	TGTGCCTGGACCCGACAGGGGGCGGCGGAGACCCAGTACTTC
TRBV19	TRBD2	TRBJ2-3	-	CASSIGTSGGAVKYF	TGTGCCAGTAGTATAGGAACTAGCGGGGGGGCAGTAAAGTATTTT
TRBV5-6	TRBD2	TRBJ2-1	few	CASSFRVLAGNEQFF	TGTGCCAGCAGCTTTAGGGTTCTAGCGGGCAATGAGCAGTTCTTC
TRBV9	TRBD1	TRBJ2-5	-	CASSPRGRETQYF	TGTGCCAGCAGCCCCAGGGGGCGGGAGACCCAGTACTTC
TRBV19	TRBD1	TRBJ1-1	-	CASSMPGGNTEAFF	TGTGCCAGTAGTATGCCAGGGGGGAACACTGAAGCTTTCTTT
TRBV7-8	-	TRBJ2-7	-	CASSLGGVTSYEQYF	TGTGCCAGCAGCTTAGGCGGGGTCACCTCCTACGAGCAGTACTTC
TRBV19	TRBD1	TRBJ1-5	-	CASRMGQGVGPQHF	TGTGCCAGTAGGATGGGACAGGGTGTGGGTCCCCAGCATTTT
TRBV19	TRBD1	TRBJ1-4	-	CASSIASQGNEKLFF	TGTGCCAGTAGTATTGCTTCACAGGGGAATGAAAAACTGTTTTTT
TRBV5-1	-	TRBJ1-4	-	CASSPDSRNEKLFF	TGCGCCAGCAGCCCGGACAGCCGTAATGAAAAACTGTTTTTT
TRBV6-5	TRBD2	TRBJ2-3	-	CASSWGGGAADTQYF	TGTGCCAGCAGTTGGGGCGGGGGGGCCGCAGATACGCAGTATTTT
TRBV7-9	TRBD2	TRBJ2-1	-	CASSTRLAGGYNEQFF	TGTGCCAGCAGCACCCGACTAGCGGGGGGCTACAATGAGCAGTTCTTC
TRBV19	-	TRBJ1-2	-	CASSRSSYGYTF	TGTGCCAGTAGTAGGTCCAGCTATGGCTACACCTTC
TRBV14	TRBD1	TRBJ2-3	-	CASSQEDRARDTQYF	TGTGCCAGCAGCCAGGAGGACAGGGCGCGAGATACGCAGTATTTT
TRBV5-6	-	TRBJ1-1	-	CASSRQHTEAFF	TGTGCCAGCAGCCGACAGCACACTGAAGCTTTCTTT
TRBV21-1	-	TRBJ1-5	-	CASSKAQGLTNQPQHF	TGTGCCAGCAGCAAAGCACAGGGGTTAACCAATCAGCCCCAGCATTTT
TRBV6-1	TRBD1	TRBJ2-1	-	CASSEQGDGDRVFF	TGTGCCAGCAGTGAACAGGGGGATGGGGACAGGGTGTTCTTC
TRBV5-1	TRBD1	TRBJ1-2	-	CASSLATGDGYTF	TGCGCCAGCAGCTTGGCGACAGGGGATGGCTACACCTTC
TRBV7-2	TRBD2	TRBJ2-5	-	CASSLGVAGGQETQYF	TGTGCCAGCAGCTTAGGGGTAGCGGGGGGCCAAGAGACCCAGTACTTC
TRBV7-8	TRBD2	TRBJ2-1	once	CASSPTGGGSYNEQFF	TGTGCCAGCAGCCCAACGGGGGGGGGCTCCTACAATGAGCAGTTCTTC
TRBV5-1	-	TRBJ2-5	-	CASSSRAKILTFQETQYF	TGCGCCAGCAGCTCCCGAGCCAAAATCCTGACATTTCAAGAGACCCAGTACTTC
TRBV9	TRBD2	TRBJ2-1	-	CASSVDSGAFGEQFF	TGTGCCAGCAGCGTAGATAGCGGGGCTTTTGGGGAGCAGTTCTTC
TRBV19	TRBD1	TRBJ1-2	few	CASSPGQATNYGYTF	TGTGCCAGTAGCCCGGGACAGGCCACTAACTATGGCTACACCTTC
TRBV7-2	-	TRBJ2-5	-	CASSFRQRGYQETQYF	TGTGCCAGCAGCTTTCGGCAAAGGGGGTACCAAGAGACCCAGTACTTC
TRBV5-1	-	TRBJ1-2	-	CASSPTDIRTNYGYTF	TGCGCCAGCAGCCCCACTGATATCAGGACTAACTATGGCTACACCTTC
TRBV4-3	-	TRBJ1-1	-	CASSPGTYTEAFF	TGCGCCAGCAGCCCCGGGACATACACTGAAGCTTTCTTT
TRBV4-1	TRBD1	TRBJ1-4	-	CASSQAQTGGLGEKLFF	TGCGCCAGCAGCCAAGCGCAGACAGGGGGCTTAGGTGAAAAACTGTTTTTT
TRBV7-2	TRBD1	TRBJ1-2	-	CASSLRGGQVYGYTF	TGTGCCAGCAGCCTCAGAGGGGGACAGGTCTATGGCTACACCTTC
TRBV7-2	-	TRBJ1-1	-	CASSLRGNTEAFF	TGTGCCAGCAGCTTAAGGGGGAACACTGAAGCTTTCTTT
TRBV27	TRBD2	TRBJ2-5	-	CASRLRGALQETQYF	TGTGCCAGCAGATTGCGGGGGGCCCTCCAAGAGACCCAGTACTTC
TRBV10-3	-	TRBJ1-4	-	CATQTEANEKLFF	TGTGCCACCCAGACAGAAGCTAATGAAAAACTGTTTTTT
TRBV9	TRBD2	TRBJ2-3	-	CASSVGGGGGTDTQYF	TGTGCCAGCAGCGTAGGAGGCGGGGGGGGAACAGATACGCAGTATTTT
TRBV27	TRBD2	TRBJ2-3	-	CASQLAGATDTQYF	TGTGCCAGTCAATTAGCGGGGGCAACAGATACGCAGTATTTT
TRBV7-2	-	TRBJ2-3	-	CASSYRGWTDTQYF	TGTGCCAGCAGCTATCGGGGGTGGACAGATACGCAGTATTTT
TRBV4-1	-	TRBJ1-5	-	CASSLSKGEGGNQPQHF	TGCGCCAGCAGCCTCTCGAAGGGGGAAGGTGGCAATCAGCCCCAGCATTTT
TRBV6-5	-	TRBJ2-7	once	CASSYSAGFYEQYF	TGTGCCAGCAGTTACTCTGCGGGTTTCTACGAGCAGTACTTC
TRBV6-1	-	TRBJ2-7	-	CASSEGRSLFYEQYF	TGTGCCAGCAGTGAAGGTCGGTCGTTATTCTACGAGCAGTACTTC
TRBV4-3	TRBD2	TRBJ2-5	-	CASSQEASGGAWGQETQYF	TGCGCCAGCAGCCAGGAGGCGAGCGGGGGGGCTTGGGGACAAGAGACCCAGTACTTC
TRBV29-1	-	TRBJ2-7	few	CSVTSSSYEQYF	TGCAGCGTGACATCCTCCTCCTACGAGCAGTACTTC
TRBV7-3	-	TRBJ2-7	-	CASSPLDRPYEQYF	TGTGCCAGCAGCCCTTTAGACAGACCCTACGAGCAGTACTTC
TRBV25-1	TRBD2	TRBJ2-1	-	CALSGGSYNEQFF	TGTGCCCTTAGCGGGGGCTCCTACAATGAGCAGTTCTTC
TRBV2	TRBD1	TRBJ2-3	-	CASSAHPGQGYTDTQYF	TGTGCCAGCAGCGCACATCCGGGACAGGGATACACAGATACGCAGTATTTT
TRBV28	-	TRBJ2-3	-	CASSQLVDTQYF	TGTGCCAGCAGTCAACTAGTTGACACGCAGTATTTT
TRBV7-2	TRBD1	TRBJ1-4	-	CASSFRQGPTNEKLFF	TGTGCCAGCAGCTTTCGACAGGGACCAACTAATGAAAAACTGTTTTTT
TRBV7-6	-	TRBJ2-1	-	CASSRIGYLVGLSSEQFF	TGTGCCAGCAGCCGGATAGGCTATTTGGTGGGCCTCTCGTCGGAGCAGTTCTTC